This T cell receptor (beta chain) was sequenced for a study of beta chain features in type 1 diabetes. Whole-study findings and limits: It was possible that PCR favored shorter templates, equally so in patients and controls.

This clone was counted ten times or more. The antigen remains undetermined. This CDR3 comprises 17 residues. The V gene lost 4 bases and the J gene lost 1 base, with 14 bases spanning the gap. Germline loops: CDR1 LNHNV, CDR2 YYDKDF (reference sequence). Every bit of the isolated RNA underwent reverse transcription, so sequencing read expressed TCRB transcripts. Sequencing was performed with immunoSEQ multiplex PCR; in TCRdb, only in-frame clones are kept and a portion is missing. The sample includes under 400,000 clones, 14% of them seen just once. This receptor was obtained from a young man in good health. The chain is built from TRBV15 and TRBJ2-6; a possible D gene is TRBD1 (6 bases). Sequencing input: central memory CD4+ T cells from blood. The CDR3 bases are TGTGCCACCAGCACCAGGGGTTTGATTTCTGGGGCCAACGTCCTGACTTTC. Protein product: CATSTRGLISGANVLTF. Using reference TRBV15 and TRBJ2-6 for the parts outside the CDR3, the full variable domain is DAMVIQNPRYQVTQFGKPVTLSCSQTLNHNVMYWYQQKSSQAPKLLFHYYDKDFNNEADTPDNFQSRRPNTSFCFLDIRSPGLGDTAMYLCATSTRGLISGANVLTFGAGSRLTVL.